This TCR beta chain was retrieved from a study of blood T cell repertoires in COVID-19. Here immunoSEQ multiplex PCR was the method, and the copy in TCRdb shows in-frame clones only, minus some. Seen here are around 180,000 clones, under 85% observed once, and the top ten hold 10% to 15%. The germline V and J ends were trimmed by 0 bases and 2 bases, with 8 bases remaining between them. CDR1 and CDR2 from the germline V gene are MGHRA and YSYEKL. This CDR3 region has 15 residues. Material for sequencing was PBMCs or T cells enriched from blood (not recorded which). The receptor was derived from a man aged 45-65 years who had recovered from COVID-19. J is TRBJ2-1 and V is TRBV4-1; weak D call: TRBD2 (6 bases). The CDR3 loop reads CASSQEDYAYNEQFF. CDR3 bases: TGCGCCAGCAGCCAAGAGGACTATGCCTACAATGAGCAGTTCTTC.